This T cell receptor (beta chain) was sequenced during a study of blood T cell repertoires in COVID-19. Overall study: Spain, Italy and the United States supplied samples that represented acute and convalescent COVID-19. Sample material is recorded as cDNA or gDNA derived from T cells, B-cell-depleted T cells, or PBMCs.

Per the original methods: Reference gene primer amplification in the assay estimated nucleated cell counts. Clones were read by immunoSEQ multiplex PCR, and TCRdb kept only the in-frame ones, dropping some. That table furnishes V, J and clone size, whereas the DNA furnished D and trimming. The table shows 130,000 to 150,000 clones, with around 85% occurring only once. The CDR3 length is 15 residues. The V gene's germline CDR1 is SGHAT and CDR2 FQNNGV. V lost 1 base to trimming and J lost 1 base, with 11 bases between them. Sequencing was done on a sample of peripheral blood. The receptor was derived from a woman aged 80 or over with acute or convalescent COVID-19. The rearrangement uses TRBV11-2 and TRBJ2-7, with a tentative D call TRBD1 (5 bases). CDR3: CASSLGQYSSYEQYF. The CDR3 DNA reads as TGTGCCAGCAGCTTAGGACAGTATTCTTCCTACGAGCAGTACTTC.